A selection of T cell receptor beta chains follows, all from one sample in a study of T cells in localized non-small cell lung cancer. Libraries were prepared by immunoSEQ multiplex PCR; TCRdb keeps only in-frame clonotypes and omits some of them. This sample has 40,000 or so clones; 81% occur once, and the top ten carry under 8%. The sequences come from peripheral blood mononuclear cells, collected before any cancer treatment. These TCRs come from a male donor aged 60 or over with stage II lung adenocarcinoma. Each CDR3 is given without its conserved first and last residue. Each record gives: D gene, J gene, V gene, CDR3 protein. A D gene is named only where the DNA matches it firmly.

TRBD1	TRBJ1-1	TRBV11-1	ASRDRLNTEAF
.	TRBJ1-3	TRBV28	ASSLLIGNTIY
.	TRBJ2-3	TRBV6-1	ASSERTRGDTQY
.	TRBJ2-5	TRBV7-2	ASSPSRASQRETQY
TRBD1	TRBJ2-5	TRBV18	ASSLGSGTAETQY
.	TRBJ2-7	TRBV4-1	ASSRIIEGAYEQY
.	TRBJ2-2	TRBV5-4	ASSLIRLRTGNTGELF
.	TRBJ2-7	TRBV5-1	ASSPFGGGGYEQY
TRBD1	TRBJ1-1	TRBV7-9	ASTETGVATEAF
.	TRBJ2-1	TRBV11-2	ASSHGDNEQF
TRBD2	TRBJ2-7	TRBV14	ASSPSGRGTHRY
.	TRBJ1-4	TRBV6-1	ASSPGPTNPKLF
.	TRBJ1-2	TRBV9	ASSVFSDGPYGYT
.	TRBJ1-2	TRBV29-1	SVAGRSGGYT
.	TRBJ1-2	TRBV28	ASSFGGGRANYGYT
.	TRBJ1-4	TRBV7-9	ASSPGSYNEKLF
.	TRBJ1-2	TRBV7-2	ASSFGTSTYGYT
.	TRBJ2-7	TRBV28	ASTRRSSGEQY
TRBD1	TRBJ1-5	TRBV30	AWSQQGTQPQH
.	TRBJ1-1	TRBV9	ASSTTGGRGNTEAF
TRBD2	TRBJ2-1	TRBV5-6	ASSLAWTSGVEQF
.	TRBJ1-3	TRBV14	ASSQVAFGGNTIY
.	TRBJ2-2	TRBV5-1	ASSLAVTGELF
.	TRBJ2-1	TRBV18	ASSPWDSGVGEQF
TRBD1	TRBJ1-1	TRBV4-2	ASSPPPGQGSGGTEAF
.	TRBJ2-3	TRBV20-1	SGPRGDTQY
.	TRBJ1-2	TRBV5-1	ASSLTDYGYT
.	TRBJ2-3	TRBV7-8	ASSLAGETQY
.	TRBJ1-1	TRBV19	ASSNQGWKAF
.	TRBJ1-2	TRBV29-1	SVEQGRYT
.	TRBJ1-5	TRBV7-2	ASSFGQLNQPQH
.	TRBJ2-3	TRBV7-9	ASSSTTSTDTQY
TRBD1	TRBJ1-4	TRBV28	ASSQGDRGEKLF
.	TRBJ1-3	TRBV18	ASSPRGGSGNTIY
.	TRBJ2-1	TRBV10-3	AISDPRVNDEQF